This T cell receptor (beta chain) was retrieved from a study of shared T cell receptors in the human thymus. Measured with immunoSEQ multiplex PCR; TCRdb has only the in-frame clones, and not every one. The sample yields approximately 730,000 clones, approximately 83% seen once. These sequences were also reported in another study, on human thymus T cells. From that second work: Corrective surgery for congenital heart defects was being performed on the healthy Finnish infants who served as donors. In thymic and blood repertoires alike, V and J usage looked biased. Related research described strongly overlapping thymic repertoires in unrelated people.

Sequencing used thymocytes. This TCR was recovered from a girl under three years old with a congenital heart defect.

This chain's CDR3 is CASSHRSSYNEQFF. The CDR3 DNA follows: TGTGCCAGCAGTCATCGTAGCTCCTACAATGAGCAGTTCTTC. This sequence joins TRBV28 and TRBJ2-1; no clear D gene. The V gene's germline CDR1 is MDHEN and CDR2 SYDVKM. CDR3 length: 14 residues. Trimming took off 5 bases at V and 0 bases at J, with 8 bases between the two ends.